This T cell receptor (beta chain) was recorded in a study of CD8+ T cells in alopecia areata. V trimming: 2 bases; J trimming: 1 base; junction bases outside the gene matches: 7. CDR3 length: 17 amino acids. Per the germline V gene, CDR1 is SGHVS and CDR2 is FQNEAQ. In this sample, this clone turned up a few times. cDNA prepared by RNA extraction and subsequent reverse transcription served as the template for sequencing. Sequenced by immunoSEQ multiplex PCR; TCRdb stores in-frame clones only, minus some. The data hold 90,000 to 130,000 clones, with over 55% observed a single time. Input material: NKG2D-low CD8+ T cells sorted from blood. The receptor's source is a human donor with alopecia areata. The rearrangement links TRBV7-8 to TRBJ2-1; TRBD2 matches 8 bases. CDR3 DNA sequence: TGTGCCAGCAGCTTAATCTCACTAGCGGATTCCTACAATGAGCAGTTCTTC. The encoded protein is CASSLISLADSYNEQFF.